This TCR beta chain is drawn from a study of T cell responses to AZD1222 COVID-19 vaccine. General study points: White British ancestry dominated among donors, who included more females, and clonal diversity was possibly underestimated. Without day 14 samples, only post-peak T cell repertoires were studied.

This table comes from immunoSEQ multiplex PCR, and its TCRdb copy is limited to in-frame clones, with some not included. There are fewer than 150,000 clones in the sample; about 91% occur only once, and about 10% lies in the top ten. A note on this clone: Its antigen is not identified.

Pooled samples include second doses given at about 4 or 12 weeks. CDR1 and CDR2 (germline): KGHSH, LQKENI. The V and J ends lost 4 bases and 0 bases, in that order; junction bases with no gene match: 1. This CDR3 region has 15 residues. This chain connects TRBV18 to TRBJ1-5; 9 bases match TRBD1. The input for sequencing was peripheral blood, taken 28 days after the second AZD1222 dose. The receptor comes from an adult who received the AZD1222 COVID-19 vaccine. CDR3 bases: TGTGCCAGCTCACGGACAGGGGATAGCAATCAGCCCCAGCATTTT. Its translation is CASSRTGDSNQPQHF.